This TCR beta chain was captured in a study of beta chain features in type 1 diabetes. Study-level findings and limits: Naive, central memory and Treg TCRB repertoires appeared more alike in patients than in healthy donors.

This clone was detected a few times. Antigen specificity is unknown. A read error may produce the germline difference seen at one junction end. The whole isolated RNA underwent reverse transcription, so sequencing captured expressed TCRB transcripts. Assay: immunoSEQ multiplex PCR; the TCRdb copy retains only in-frame clones and omits some. The sample carries fewer than 200,000 clones, about 13% recorded once. Germline V CDR1 and CDR2: SNHLY, FYNNEI. The CDR3 has 11 residues. This chain joins TRBV2 and TRBJ2-7; maybe TRBD2 (6 bases). The specimen was central memory CD4+ T cells from blood. The sequence derives from a woman aged 18-29 years in good health. This CDR3 is CASSEDRPGDF. CDR3 DNA: TGTGCCAGCAGTGAAGACCGGCCGGGGGACTTC.